This TCR beta chain was sequenced in a study of T cells in Graves' hyperthyroidism and ophthalmopathy (dated by TCRdb to between 2018 and 2021). For the study in its entirety: Peripheral blood samples were taken at initial diagnosis, before any treatment was given. A discovery cohort of 95 to 100 patients, 43 with Graves' ophthalmopathy and about 58 with stable Graves' hyperthyroidism, was used to find distinguishing TCR V-J signatures. Prospective prediction of ophthalmopathy was tested in an independent validation cohort of fewer than 20 hyperthyroidism patients and around 16 patients who later progressed to ophthalmopathy. For training and testing, the 80 to 100 patients in the discovery cohort were randomly divided in a 7:3 ratio. Thyroid tissue and blood T-cell repertoires from about six Graves' hyperthyroidism patients were also compared in the study. After sampling, hyperthyroidism patients received methimazole starting at 30 mg daily, and ophthalmopathy patients received high-dose intravenous methylprednisolone. The paper describes TCR Vbeta CDR3 sequencing of fewer than 150 peripheral blood samples, made up of 43 ophthalmopathy patients, 70 to 80 hyperthyroidism patients and about 17 progressor patients.

What the work shows at the level of the full study, not this receptor alone: In validation, the model predicted progression to ophthalmopathy with about 71% sensitivity and about 73% specificity, a median of about 6.7 months before onset. A model built on a 13 V-J signature distinguished ophthalmopathy from stable hyperthyroidism, reaching about 88% sensitivity and 81.08% specificity in cross-validation and 80%/75% in testing. Most expanded thyroid clonotypes (frequency above 0.001) were also detected in blood, a finding suggesting that blood repertoires may reflect thyroid immune responses. Sample size was not statistically predetermined, and investigators were not blinded to group allocation.

Including the terminal cysteine and phenylalanine, the CDR3 comprises 15 residues. The only DNA kept is the CDR3, 45 bases in frame from the first base. As encoded in the germline V gene, CDR1 is MDHEN while CDR2 is SYDVKM. Graves' hyperthyroidism was defined as stable when no progression to ophthalmopathy occurred over 18 months of follow-up. Hyperthyroidism patients were aged 18 to 65 years and newly diagnosed, with disease duration of less than 2 months. Any patient with an uncontrolled infection, another autoimmune disease, pregnancy or lactation was excluded. Clinical symptoms, serum thyroxine and TRAb, thyroid ultrasound, and orbital computed tomography formed the basis for the diagnoses. Ficoll-Paque density gradient centrifugation was used to isolate PBMCs from 9.5 to 10 ml of fresh peripheral blood. Total RNA was extracted with Trizol reagent, and quality was checked on an Agilent 2100 Bioanalyzer.

TCR beta CDR3 regions were amplified from RNA transcripts. The first round of RT-PCR for the TCR CDR3 was performed with the HTBI primer set and the Qiagen OneStep RT-PCR kit. Libraries were constructed in a second round of multiplex PCR, after which size selection and purification were carried out. Paired-end sequencing of the libraries was performed with 100 bp reads on an Illumina HiSeq2000. In the source study's methods: Raw data were processed with SOAPnuke, discarding reads with adapters, uncalled bases, mean Phred below 15, or no exact constant-primer or identifier match. High-quality paired reads were merged using COPE v1.2.5, and each unique nucleotide sequence was defined as a clonotype. Clonotypes were aligned to IMGT TRBV, TRBD and TRBJ reference segments using MiTCR v1.1. The analysis included only V-J combinations with a frequency above 0.0001, which together covered 99% to 99.2% of the repertoires. The TCS score was defined as the ratio of F50 (clonal expansion) to E x V (chaos), calculated using BLOSUM62-based TCRdist between CDR3 peptides within each V-J. Welch's t-statistics and random forest reduced fewer than 550 V-J features to 10 to 15, which were used in a naive Bayes classifier (R e1071). The raw public reads went through TCRdb reprocessing: fastp at Q25, MiXCR clone calling, in-frame beta chains kept. Each CDR3 protein gets just one entry, which takes the most common genes and DNA from the rows behind it. The V and J calls were determined by TCRdb, not by the authors. The sample table contains roughly 420,000 distinct CDR3 sequences; only one count was recorded for 15% to 19% of them. The biggest ten clones account for 7.7% of the sample.

Note on this clonotype: Its specific antigen is unknown. Sequence at one end of the junction differs from germline and may be a read error.

The chain is encoded by TRBV28 joined to TRBJ2-1; tentative D gene TRBD2, with 5 bases matching. This TCR was sampled from a young woman with Graves' hyperthyroidism. Sequencing used blood. The CDR3 has the sequence CASSPPGGLYNGQFF. The DNA is as follows: TGTGCCAGCAGCCCACCAGGCGGGCTTTACAATGGGCAGTTCTTC. The CDR3 plus the reference TRBV28 and TRBJ2-1 genes for the other parts give the full variable domain: DVKVTQSSRYLVKRTGEKVFLECVQDMDHENMFWYRQDPGLGLRLIYFSYDVKMKEKGDIPEGYSVSREKKERFSLILESASTNQTSMYLCASSPPGGLYNGQFFGPGTRLTVL.